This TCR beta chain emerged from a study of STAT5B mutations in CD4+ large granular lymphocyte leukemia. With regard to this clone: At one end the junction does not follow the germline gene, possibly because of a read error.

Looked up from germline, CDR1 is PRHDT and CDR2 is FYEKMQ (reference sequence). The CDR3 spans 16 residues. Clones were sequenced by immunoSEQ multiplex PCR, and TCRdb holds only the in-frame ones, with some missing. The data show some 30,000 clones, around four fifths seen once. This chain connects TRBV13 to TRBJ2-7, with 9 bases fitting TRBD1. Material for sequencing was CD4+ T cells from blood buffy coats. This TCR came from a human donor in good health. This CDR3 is CASSFRHGTGSSEQYF. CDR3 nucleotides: TGTGCCAGCAGCTTCCGACACGGGACAGGGTCCTCCGAGCAGTACTTC.